Below, 26 T cell receptor beta chains from the same sample are listed, as sequenced in a study of OX40 agonist ivuxolimab in advanced cancers. TCRdb's table, derived via immunoSEQ multiplex PCR, lists solely in-frame clones and lacks some. This table holds 80,000 or so clones, about 92% found once. The sequencing here drew on CD4+ or CD8+ T cells sorted from blood, taken in a trial of the OX40 agonist ivuxolimab. These receptors came from an adult with an advanced solid tumor such as melanoma, head and neck, liver or kidney cancer.

This rearrangement joins TRBV6-1 to TRBJ2-1, with D perhaps given as TRBD1 or TRBD2 (5 bases each). V dropped 2 bases and J dropped 3 bases, with 11 bases sitting between them. The CDR3 contains 15 residues. Germline lookup yields CDR1 MNHNS and CDR2 SASEGT. The CDR3 reads CASSERGFIYNEQFF. CDR3 sequence (DNA): TGTGCCAGCAGTGAACGGGGCTTTATCTACAATGAGCAGTTCTTC.

The gene calls are TRBV30 and TRBJ1-4, with 9 bases matching TRBD1. Trimming cost V 5 bases and J 4 bases; bases outside gene matches: 2. CDR3 length equals 13 residues. CDR1 and CDR2 from the germline V gene are GTSNPN and SVGIG (reference sequence). CDR3 sequence reads: CAWGQGSNEKLFF. CDR3 in DNA: TGTGCCTGGGGACAGGGGAGTAATGAAAAACTGTTTTTT.

This clone appeared a single time. This chain links TRBV29-1 with TRBJ1-5; possibly TRBD1 for D (5 bases). The CDR3 is 14 amino acids. Trimming removed 4 bases at V and 3 bases at J, with 13 bases between. The V gene's germline CDR1 is SQVTM and CDR2 ANQGSEA. The CDR3 loop is CSVGSGALNQPQHF. In DNA, the CDR3 is TGCAGCGTTGGATCTGGGGCCCTCAATCAGCCCCAGCATTTT.

The chain has TRBV15 and TRBJ2-2; D gene ambiguous. The CDR3 extends over 14 amino acids. V was pared by 0 bases and J by 7 bases, with 9 bases between. The germline CDR1 and CDR2 sequences are LNHNV and YYDKDF (reference sequence). The CDR3 loop is CATSRDTQDGELFF. CDR3 coding DNA: TGTGCCACCAGCAGAGATACACAAGACGGGGAGCTGTTTTTT. Using reference TRBV15 and TRBJ2-2 for the parts outside the CDR3, the full variable domain is DAMVIQNPRYQVTQFGKPVTLSCSQTLNHNVMYWYQQKSSQAPKLLFHYYDKDFNNEADTPDNFQSRRPNTSFCFLDIRSPGLGDTAMYLCATSRDTQDGELFFGEGSRLTVL.

CDR3 amino acids: CASSPWTDGNTIYF. As DNA, the CDR3 is TGTGCCAGTAGTCCATGGACAGATGGAAACACCATATATTTT. The V gene is TRBV19, the J gene TRBJ1-3, with D possibly being TRBD1 (6 bases). This CDR3 is 14 amino acids long. Germline V gene lookup returns CDR1 LNHDA and CDR2 SQIVND (reference sequence). Between the trimmed V and J ends, which lost 5 bases and 3 bases, there was a span of 11 bases.

The CDR3 DNA reads TGTGCCAGCAGTGAATTTTGGTACAGTAACTATGGCTACACCTTC. Amino acids: CASSEFWYSNYGYTF. The chain combines TRBV6-1 with TRBJ1-2; D gene uncertain. Germline loops: CDR1 MNHNS, CDR2 SASEGT. Trimming pared 2 bases from V and 1 base from J, leaving 11 bases between. This CDR3 has 15 amino acids.

This clone was found a few times. V is TRBV2 and J is TRBJ2-5, with D unresolved. Germline CDR1 is SNHLY and CDR2 is FYNNEI. CDR3 length: 13 amino acids. V dropped 7 bases and J dropped 4 bases, with 13 bases sitting between them. The CDR3, as DNA: TGTGCCAGCAAATTAGGAATCCGAGAGACCCAGTACTTC. This sequence encodes CASKLGIRETQYF.

A single count supports this clone. The gene calls are TRBV7-3 and TRBJ2-1, with D unclear. This CDR3 region has 14 residues. The germline CDR1 and CDR2 sequences are SGHTA and FQGTGA. V shed 2 bases and J shed 7 bases, with 12 bases lying between them. For the CDR3, the DNA is TGTGCCAGCAGCTTAGGACCCCCCCCAAATGAGCAGTTCTTC. Translating it yields CASSLGPPPNEQFF. Supplemented by reference TRBV7-3 and TRBJ2-1, the full variable domain reads GAGVSQTPSNKVTEKGKYVELRCDPISGHTALYWYRQSLGQGPEFLIYFQGTGAADDSGLPNDRFFAVRPEGSVSTLKIQRTERGDSAVYLCASSLGPPPNEQFFGPGTRLTVL.

The V gene is TRBV9, the J gene TRBJ1-6, with a tentative D call TRBD1 (6 bases). Germline V lookup: CDR1 SGDLS, CDR2 YYNGEE. This CDR3 has 14 residues. V was shortened by 1 base and J by 5 bases, with 7 bases between the two germline ends. CDR3 region: CASSVRTDNSPLHF. In DNA, the CDR3 is TGTGCCAGCAGCGTAAGGACAGATAATTCACCCCTCCACTTT.

The CDR3 sequence: CASSLVLGSTGYTF. CDR3 nucleotides: TGCGCCAGCAGCTTGGTTCTGGGATCGACGGGCTACACCTTC. J is TRBJ1-2 and V is TRBV5-1; no firm D call. The V gene lost 0 bases and the J gene lost 8 bases, with 14 bases spanning the gap. The CDR3 spans 14 residues. Germline values: CDR1 SGHRS, CDR2 YFSETQ.

The rearrangement uses TRBV5-1 and TRBJ1-1; TRBD1 is a possible D gene (5 bases). The CDR3 consists of 15 residues. Trimming shortened V by 0 bases and J by 0 bases, and 9 bases separated the two germline ends. Germline-derived CDR1 and CDR2 are SGHRS and YFSETQ. CDR3 sequence reads: CASSLDPGVNTEAFF. The CDR3 DNA reads TGCGCCAGCAGCTTGGATCCGGGGGTGAACACTGAAGCTTTCTTT.

This sequence joins TRBV10-1 and TRBJ2-1; the D is unclear. This CDR3 has 11 amino acids. Between the trimmed V and J ends, which lost 6 bases and 3 bases, there was a span of 3 bases. Germline CDR1 is WNHNN and CDR2 is SYGVQD (reference sequence). The CDR3 is CASSDYNEQFF. CDR3 sequence (DNA): TGCGCCAGCAGCGACTACAATGAGCAGTTCTTC.

CDR3 DNA sequence: TGTGCCAGCAGTTGGACAGGGGCCGGAGGCTACACCTTC. This gives the protein CASSWTGAGGYTF. The chain couples TRBV6-6 to TRBJ1-2; 9 nucleotides agree with TRBD1. Trimming took 4 bases from V and 8 from J; bases not matched to a gene: 5. Germline CDR1 MNHNY, CDR2 SVGAGI (reference sequence). This CDR3 is 13 amino acids long.

The gene calls are TRBV2 and TRBJ2-1; D is perhaps TRBD2 (5 bases). V lost 1 base to trimming and J lost 3 bases, with 16 bases between them. This CDR3 comprises 17 residues. In germline, CDR1 is SNHLY, CDR2 FYNNEI. The CDR3 DNA sequence: TGTGCCAGCAGTGAAGTCCCCCCCGGCGGAGGCTACAATGAGCAGTTCTTC. Protein sequence: CASSEVPPGGGYNEQFF.

Points on this clone: Other nucleotide sequences from this sample produce the same CDR3. The chain uses TRBV5-4 and TRBJ2-1; D is perhaps TRBD2 (6 bases). The germline gives CDR1 SGHNT, CDR2 YYREEE (reference sequence). This CDR3 comprises 15 residues. The V end lost 0 bases, the J end lost 0 bases, and 7 bases lay between the germline ends. In DNA form, the CDR3 reads TGTGCCAGCAGCTTGGTCGGGAGCTCCTACAATGAGCAGTTCTTC. Protein sequence: CASSLVGSSYNEQFF.

The chain carries TRBV7-9 and TRBJ1-4, with D possibly TRBD1 on 5 matching bases. The V and J ends lost 5 bases and 4 bases respectively, with 26 bases between them. Germline lookup yields CDR1 SEHNR and CDR2 FQNEAQ (reference sequence). This CDR3 is 19 amino acids long. As DNA, the CDR3 is TGTGCCAGCAGCGGAGAGGGCGTTATGCGGGACTCTCTTAATGAAAAACTGTTTTTT. It encodes CASSGEGVMRDSLNEKLFF.

This clone appeared a single time. The rearrangement joins TRBV29-1 to TRBJ2-6, with D perhaps TRBD1 (7 bases). The CDR3 spans 14 residues. CDR1 SQVTM and CDR2 ANQGSEA come from the germline V gene. The ends were cut back, 5 bases at V and 2 bases at J, with 10 bases in the middle. The CDR3 bases are TGCAGCGTTCGGAGGGGGCCTGGGGCCAACGTCCTGACTTTC. This sequence encodes CSVRRGPGANVLTF.

J is TRBJ2-4 and V is TRBV6-6; a possible D gene is TRBD2 (6 bases). This CDR3 has 14 amino acids. Trimming shortened V by 6 bases and J by 2 bases, and 11 bases separated the two germline ends. Germline CDR1 and CDR2: MNHNY and SVGAGI (reference sequence). CDR3 region: CASRGGGTKNIQYF. CDR3 in DNA: TGTGCCAGCAGGGGGGGAGGCACCAAAAACATTCAGTACTTC.

The V and J genes are TRBV5-1 and TRBJ2-6, with a possible D match to TRBD2 (5 bases). Trimming pared 0 bases from V and 3 bases from J, leaving 10 bases between. This CDR3 has 16 residues. Germline CDR1 reads SGHRS; CDR2 reads YFSETQ. CDR3 loop: CASSLVGVGGANVLTF. The DNA for the CDR3 is TGCGCCAGCAGCTTGGTGGGAGTCGGTGGGGCCAACGTCCTGACTTTC.

This chain links TRBV6-1 with TRBJ2-3, with TRBD2 matching over 8 bases. CDR1 is MNHNS, CDR2 SASEGT, per germline. Trimming took 2 bases from V and 6 from J; bases not matched to a gene: 7. The CDR3 covers 15 residues. The CDR3 DNA reads as TGTGCCAGCAGTGAAAGGAGCGGGAGAAGGGATACGCAGTATTTT. It yields the protein CASSERSGRRDTQYF.

This clone was observed a handful of times. This sequence joins TRBV20-1 and TRBJ1-2, with D uncertain. V was cut by 1 base and J by 7 bases, with 7 bases left in between. CDR1 and CDR2 (germline): DFQATT, SNEGSKA (reference sequence). The CDR3 is made up of 11 amino acids. The CDR3 sequence: CSARARSGYTF. In DNA form, the CDR3 reads TGCAGTGCTAGAGCCCGTAGTGGCTACACCTTC.

V gene TRBV29-1 combines with J gene TRBJ2-7, with TRBD2 as a possible D gene (5 bases). Germline assignment: CDR1 SQVTM and CDR2 ANQGSEA. The V end lost 4 bases, the J end lost 5 bases, and 12 bases lay between the germline ends. The CDR3 is 12 residues long. CDR3 DNA sequence: TGCAGCGTTGTGCGGGCGCGGGACGAGCAGTACTTC. This encodes CSVVRARDEQYF.

This clone was detected only once. V is TRBV2 and J is TRBJ1-2; 8 bases line up with TRBD1. The V gene end was trimmed by 6 bases and the J gene end by 0 bases; junction bases not matched to a gene: 3. The length of the CDR3 is 14 residues. The germline gives CDR1 SNHLY, CDR2 FYNNEI. CDR3 nucleotide sequence: TGTGCCAGCAGCCGGGGACAGGCTAACTATGGCTACACCTTC. Protein: CASSRGQANYGYTF.

This rearrangement joins TRBV4-2 to TRBJ1-2, with D perhaps TRBD1 (6 bases). The germline V gene has CDR1 LGHNA and CDR2 YNFKEQ. The CDR3 covers 13 residues. The V gene lost 0 bases and the J gene lost 8 bases, with 10 bases spanning the gap. The CDR3 region is CASSQEGGGGYTF. The CDR3 bases are TGTGCCAGCAGCCAAGAAGGGGGAGGAGGCTACACCTTC.

This clone has a single count. V is TRBV5-1 and J is TRBJ2-7, with no clear D. CDR1 SGHRS and CDR2 YFSETQ come from the germline V gene. V shed 1 base and J shed 5 bases, with 7 bases lying between them. CDR3 size: 12 residues. CDR3 in DNA: TGCGCCAGCAGCTTGTTGCACGACGAGCAGTACTTC. It encodes CASSLLHDEQYF.

The chain joins TRBV5-1 to TRBJ2-5; 9 nucleotides align to TRBD2. The CDR3 totals 16 residues. V dropped 4 bases and J dropped 2; count of bases not matched to a gene: 9. CDR1 and CDR2 from the germline V gene are SGHRS and YFSETQ. DNA of the CDR3: TGCGCCAGCAGCGAAACAGCGGGAGGATGGCAAGAGACCCAGTACTTC. Translating it yields CASSETAGGWQETQYF.